This is a list of T cell receptor beta chains from one sample in a study of blood T cell repertoires in COVID-19. Sequenced by immunoSEQ multiplex PCR; TCRdb stores in-frame clones only, minus some. The table has tens of thousands of clones, over 70% seen once. Material for sequencing was peripheral blood. Receptor source: a man over 45 with acute or convalescent COVID-19. CDR3s include the opening cysteine and the closing phenylalanine or tryptophan. Each record gives: V gene, D gene, J gene, clone size, CDR3 protein, CDR3 DNA. D genes are given only for firm matches. A clone size is listed for some rows: how often the clone was seen (once, few, many), or a class if it is expanded.

v_gene: TRBV9; d_gene: TRBD1; j_gene: TRBJ2-1; abundance: -; CDR3aa: CASSADRGAYNEQFF; CDR3nt: TGTGCCAGCAGCGCTGACAGGGGGGCCTACAATGAGCAGTTCTTC
v_gene: TRBV3-1/TRBV3-2; d_gene: -; j_gene: TRBJ1-1; abundance: -; CDR3aa: CASSAGQGRAFF; CDR3nt: TGTGCCAGCAGCGCAGGTCAGGGTCGGGCTTTCTTT
v_gene: TRBV12-3/TRBV12-4; d_gene: -; j_gene: TRBJ2-1; abundance: -; CDR3aa: CASSFPGMRQFF; CDR3nt: TGTGCCAGCAGTTTTCCGGGAATGCGGCAGTTCTTC
v_gene: TRBV3-1/TRBV3-2; d_gene: -; j_gene: TRBJ1-2; abundance: -; CDR3aa: CASSQELVGSYNGYTF; CDR3nt: TGTGCCAGCAGCCAAGAGCTCGTGGGCAGTTACAATGGCTACACCTTC
v_gene: TRBV5-1; d_gene: TRBD1; j_gene: TRBJ2-7; abundance: few; CDR3aa: CASSPGTGDGEQYF; CDR3nt: TGCGCCAGCAGCCCTGGGACAGGGGATGGCGAGCAGTACTTC
v_gene: TRBV4-3; d_gene: -; j_gene: TRBJ2-7; abundance: -; CDR3aa: CASSQGSRVDEQYF; CDR3nt: TGCGCCAGCAGCCAAGGAAGCAGGGTTGACGAGCAGTACTTC
v_gene: TRBV7-9; d_gene: -; j_gene: TRBJ1-1; abundance: -; CDR3aa: CASSRSTALNTEAFF; CDR3nt: TGTGCCAGCAGCCGATCGACAGCTTTGAACACTGAAGCTTTCTTT
v_gene: TRBV6-6; d_gene: TRBD1; j_gene: TRBJ1-5; abundance: few; CDR3aa: CASSYAGGFQPQHF; CDR3nt: TGTGCCAGCAGTTACGCAGGGGGCTTTCAGCCCCAGCATTTT
v_gene: TRBV7-2; d_gene: -; j_gene: TRBJ1-2; abundance: -; CDR3aa: CASSPAAGERYGYTF; CDR3nt: TGTGCCAGCAGCCCCGCTGCGGGAGAACGCTATGGCTACACCTTC
v_gene: TRBV27; d_gene: TRBD1; j_gene: TRBJ2-7; abundance: -; CDR3aa: CASGQGPPGEQYF; CDR3nt: TGTGCCAGCGGACAGGGACCACCCGGCGAGCAGTACTTC
v_gene: TRBV5-6; d_gene: -; j_gene: TRBJ1-5; abundance: -; CDR3aa: CASSLGIGGPQHF; CDR3nt: TGTGCCAGCAGCTTAGGAATCGGAGGGCCCCAGCATTTT
v_gene: TRBV15; d_gene: -; j_gene: TRBJ1-4; abundance: few; CDR3aa: CATSRDLVAGNEKLFF; CDR3nt: TGTGCCACCAGCAGAGATCTTGTGGCAGGGAATGAAAAACTGTTTTTT
v_gene: TRBV6-6; d_gene: -; j_gene: TRBJ2-3; abundance: -; CDR3aa: CASSYQWGPDTQYF; CDR3nt: TGTGCCAGCAGTTACCAGTGGGGGCCAGATACGCAGTATTTT
v_gene: TRBV6-5; d_gene: -; j_gene: TRBJ1-1; abundance: -; CDR3aa: CASSLKGQMNTEAFF; CDR3nt: TGTGCCAGCAGTTTAAAGGGACAAATGAACACTGAAGCTTTCTTT
v_gene: TRBV18; d_gene: TRBD1; j_gene: TRBJ1-2; abundance: -; CDR3aa: CASSPPGQNYGYTF; CDR3nt: TGTGCCAGCTCACCACCGGGACAGAACTATGGCTACACCTTC
v_gene: TRBV12-3/TRBV12-4; d_gene: -; j_gene: TRBJ1-1; abundance: once; CDR3aa: CASSSTGNTEAFF; CDR3nt: TGTGCCAGCAGTAGTACAGGGAACACTGAAGCTTTCTTT
v_gene: TRBV27; d_gene: -; j_gene: TRBJ2-7; abundance: once; CDR3aa: CASSSRGGAYEQYF; CDR3nt: TGTGCCAGCAGTTCAAGGGGGGGGGCCTACGAGCAGTACTTC
v_gene: TRBV25-1; d_gene: TRBD1; j_gene: TRBJ1-1; abundance: -; CDR3aa: CASSENRDRSEAFF; CDR3nt: TGTGCCAGCAGTGAAAACCGGGACAGGTCTGAAGCTTTCTTT
v_gene: TRBV9; d_gene: -; j_gene: TRBJ1-2; abundance: -; CDR3aa: CASSVDSQGIRGYTF; CDR3nt: TGTGCCAGCAGCGTAGATAGTCAGGGGATTCGGGGCTACACCTTC
v_gene: TRBV4-1; d_gene: -; j_gene: TRBJ2-5; abundance: -; CDR3aa: CASSQGTGRTQETQYF; CDR3nt: TGCGCCAGCAGCCAAGGTACAGGGCGGACGCAAGAGACCCAGTACTTC
v_gene: TRBV28; d_gene: -; j_gene: TRBJ1-4; abundance: few; CDR3aa: CASSFWPTNEKLFF; CDR3nt: TGTGCCAGCAGTTTCTGGCCCACTAATGAAAAACTGTTTTTT
v_gene: TRBV4-1; d_gene: -; j_gene: TRBJ1-2; abundance: -; CDR3aa: CASSQAGRANYGYTF; CDR3nt: TGCGCCAGCAGCCAAGCTGGCAGGGCTAACTATGGCTACACCTTC
v_gene: TRBV11-2; d_gene: -; j_gene: TRBJ2-6; abundance: -; CDR3aa: CASSSIPESLSGANVLTF; CDR3nt: TGTGCCAGCAGCTCGATACCGGAGTCGTTATCTGGGGCCAACGTCCTGACTTTC
v_gene: TRBV5-4; d_gene: TRBD2; j_gene: TRBJ2-2; abundance: -; CDR3aa: CASSPQLAQNTGELFF; CDR3nt: TGTGCCAGCAGCCCCCAACTAGCGCAGAACACCGGGGAGCTGTTTTTT
v_gene: TRBV4-3; d_gene: -; j_gene: TRBJ2-5; abundance: -; CDR3aa: CASSQGTAGETQYF; CDR3nt: TGCGCCAGCAGCCAAGGGACAGCAGGGGAGACCCAGTACTTC
v_gene: TRBV7-2; d_gene: TRBD1; j_gene: TRBJ1-2; abundance: -; CDR3aa: CASSLSWTGYGYTF; CDR3nt: TGTGCCAGCAGCTTATCTTGGACAGGGTACGGCTACACCTTC
v_gene: TRBV2; d_gene: -; j_gene: TRBJ1-3; abundance: -; CDR3aa: CASSEEIQLQQNRNTIYF; CDR3nt: TGTGCCAGCAGTGAAGAGATCCAGTTGCAACAGAATAGAAACACCATATATTTT
v_gene: TRBV20-1; d_gene: TRBD1; j_gene: TRBJ1-5; abundance: -; CDR3aa: CSASRQGARSNQPQHF; CDR3nt: TGCAGTGCCAGTCGACAGGGCGCGAGGAGCAATCAGCCCCAGCATTTT
v_gene: TRBV29-1; d_gene: -; j_gene: TRBJ1-1; abundance: -; CDR3aa: CSVEDKGLGTEAFF; CDR3nt: TGCAGCGTTGAAGATAAGGGGCTGGGGACTGAAGCTTTCTTT